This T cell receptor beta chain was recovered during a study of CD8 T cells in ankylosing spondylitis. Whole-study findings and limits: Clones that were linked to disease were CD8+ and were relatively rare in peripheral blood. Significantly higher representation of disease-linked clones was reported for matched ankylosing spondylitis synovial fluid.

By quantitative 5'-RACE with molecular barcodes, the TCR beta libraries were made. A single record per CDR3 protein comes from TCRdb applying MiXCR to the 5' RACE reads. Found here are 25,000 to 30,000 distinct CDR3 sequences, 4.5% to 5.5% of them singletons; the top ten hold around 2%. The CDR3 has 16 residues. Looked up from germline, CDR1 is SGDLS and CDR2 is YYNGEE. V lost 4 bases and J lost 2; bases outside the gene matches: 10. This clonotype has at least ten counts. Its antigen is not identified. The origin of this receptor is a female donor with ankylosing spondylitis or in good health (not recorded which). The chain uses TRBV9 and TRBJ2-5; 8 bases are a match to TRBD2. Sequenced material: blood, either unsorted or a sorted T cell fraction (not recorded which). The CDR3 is CASSPTAGGTQETQYF. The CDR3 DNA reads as TGTGCCAGCAGCCCCACGGCGGGGGGCACTCAAGAGACCCAGTACTTC.